What follows are 32 T cell receptor beta chains derived from one specimen sequenced in a study of control samples from healthy donors and cancer patients. TCRdb's copy holds only in-frame clones and misses some; the assay was immunoSEQ multiplex PCR. The sample holds about 89,000 clones, approximately 89% seen once. The specimen sequenced was blood. The receptors come from a man between 25 and 39 years old in good health.

The V and J genes are TRBV7-8 and TRBJ2-2, with 8 bases matching TRBD1. CDR3 length: 14 amino acids. V lost 10 bases, J lost 0 bases, and 4 bases stayed unmatched. The V gene's germline CDR1 is SGHVS and CDR2 FQNEAQ. Here the CDR3 reads CATQDRANTGELFF. The CDR3 DNA reads TGTGCCACCCAGGACAGGGCGAACACCGGGGAGCTGTTTTTT.

The sample holds one count of this clone. The chain uses TRBV5-1 and TRBJ1-4, with TRBD1 as a possible D gene (6 bases). The CDR3 spans 13 residues. The germline V and J ends were trimmed by 4 bases and 3 bases, with 7 bases remaining between them. The germline gives CDR1 SGHRS, CDR2 YFSETQ. In DNA form, the CDR3 reads TGCGCCAGCAGCGGGGGCCCTAATGAAAAACTGTTTTTT. It yields the protein CASSGGPNEKLFF.

This rearrangement joins TRBV9 to TRBJ1-1, with 10 bases matching TRBD1. Germline-derived CDR1 and CDR2 are SGDLS and YYNGEE. V was pared by 7 bases and J by 4 bases, with 4 bases of the junction left unmatched. The CDR3 runs to 13 residues. The CDR3 region has the DNA TGTGCCAGCGGACAGGGGGAGGGCACTGAAGCTTTCTTT. As protein: CASGQGEGTEAFF.

The V and J genes are TRBV7-8 and TRBJ2-7; 11 bases agree with TRBD2. The CDR3 has 15 amino acids. Germline V gene data show CDR1 as SGHVS and CDR2 as FQNEAQ. Trimming at V came to 1 base and at J to 1 base, leaving 0 bases not matched to a gene. The CDR3 DNA is TGTGCCAGCAGCTTAGGACTAGCGGGATCCTACGAGCAGTACGTC. It encodes CASSLGLAGSYEQYV.

J is TRBJ2-7 and V is TRBV19; D gene ambiguous. The CDR3 totals 11 residues. V was clipped by 5 bases and J by 4 bases, with 6 bases between them. Per germline, CDR1 LNHDA and CDR2 SQIVND (reference sequence). The CDR3 reads CASSDGYEQYV. CDR3 bases: TGTGCCAGTAGTGACGGATACGAGCAGTACGTC.

This chain uses TRBV2 with TRBJ2-3; 7 nucleotides align to TRBD1. This CDR3 has 17 amino acids. V dropped 6 bases and J dropped 3; count of bases not matched to a gene: 15. Germline CDR1 SNHLY, CDR2 FYNNEI. The DNA for the CDR3 is TGTGCCAGCAGGGATGGACAGGCAGGGATACGTACAGATACGCAGTATTTT. As protein: CASRDGQAGIRTDTQYF.

This chain joins TRBV4-2 and TRBJ2-5; possibly TRBD2 for D (6 bases). Trimming cost V 4 bases and J 2 bases, with 11 bases left between them. The length of the CDR3 is 14 residues. CDR1 and CDR2 (germline): LGHNA, YNFKEQ. The CDR3 is CASSPGTPQETQYF. As DNA, the CDR3 is TGTGCCAGCAGCCCCGGGACTCCACAAGAGACCCAGTACTTC.

CDR3 sequence: CASSDYLYNEQFF. In nucleotides, the CDR3 is TGTGCCAGCAGCGATTACCTCTACAATGAGCAGTTCTTC. V is TRBV7-2 and J is TRBJ2-1; D is uncertain. V lost 5 bases, J lost 3 bases, and 8 bases lay in between. The CDR3 covers 13 residues. Germline V gene lookup returns CDR1 SGHTA and CDR2 FQGNSA.

The chain joins TRBV4-1 to TRBJ2-3; D is perhaps TRBD2 (5 bases). From germline, CDR1 is MGHRA and CDR2 YSYEKL. The CDR3 is 13 residues long. V lost 3 bases and J lost 6, with 10 bases in between. The CDR3 sequence is CASSHASIDTQYF. The CDR3 coding sequence is TGCGCCAGCAGCCACGCTAGCATCGATACGCAGTATTTT.

The chain combines TRBV5-1 with TRBJ2-7; TRBD2 matches at 8 bases. Germline CDR1 and CDR2: SGHRS and YFSETQ. The CDR3 runs 18 residues. V trimming: 2 bases; J trimming: 3 bases; junction bases outside the gene matches: 16. The CDR3 sequence is CASSFISGGEVLVYEQYF. DNA for the CDR3: TGCGCCAGCAGCTTTATTTCCGGGGGGGAAGTCCTAGTCTACGAGCAGTACTTC.

This sequence joins TRBV5-8 and TRBJ2-2; D not certain. Germline V gene data show CDR1 as SGHTS and CDR2 as YDEGEE. With 1 base removed from V and 4 bases from J, the gap between germline ends came to 14 bases. The CDR3 consists of 16 residues. CDR3 nucleotide sequence: TGTGCCAGCAGCTTGATCGTCGCCAGCGTCACCGGGGAGCTGTTTTTT. It encodes CASSLIVASVTGELFF.

The rearrangement links TRBV30 to TRBJ2-7; TRBD1 matches at 8 bases. This CDR3 region has 11 residues. J gave up 3 bases and V 8 bases, and 3 bases lay outside the gene matches. CDR1 and CDR2 (germline): GTSNPN, SVGIG (reference sequence). The CDR3 DNA reads TGTGCCGGCACAGGGGGCTACGAGCAGTACTTC. Translating gives CAGTGGYEQYF. The whole variable domain, remainder taken from reference TRBV30 and TRBJ2-7, is SQTIHQWPATLVQPVGSPLSLECTVEGTSNPNLYWYRQAAGRGLQLLFYSVGIGQISSEVPQNLSASRPQDRQFILSSKKLLLSDSGFYLCAGTGGYEQYFGPGTRLTVT.

The CDR3 here is CASSLQKGSTDTQYF. CDR3 nucleotide sequence: TGTGCCAGCAGTCTACAAAAAGGGAGCACAGATACGCAGTATTTT. V and J are TRBV27 and TRBJ2-3; D not certain. Between the trimmed V and J ends, which lost 5 bases and 0 bases, there was a span of 12 bases. This CDR3 is 15 amino acids long. CDR1 and CDR2 (germline): MNHEY, SMNVEV (reference sequence).

The rearrangement joins TRBV7-6 to TRBJ2-2, with TRBD1 matching over 8 bases. J was trimmed by 4 bases and V by 5 bases; bases with no gene match: 9. This CDR3 is built from 16 residues. Germline CDR1 is SGHVS and CDR2 is FNYEAQ. CDR3 in amino acids: CASSPRTGIGTGELFF. In DNA, the CDR3 is TGTGCCAGCAGCCCACGGACAGGGATCGGCACCGGGGAGCTGTTTTTT.

This chain connects TRBV21-1 to TRBJ1-1. TRBV21-1 is described as a pseudogene. This CDR3 spans 12 amino acids. The CDR3, as DNA: TGTGCCAGCACCCTACGGGGTACTGAAGCTTTCTTT. Residues: CASTLRGTEAFF.

This clone was counted between two and nine times. V gene TRBV19 combines with J gene TRBJ2-7; 8 nucleotides line up with TRBD2. This CDR3 is built from 15 residues. The V and J ends lost 3 bases and 3 bases, in that order; junction bases with no gene match: 7. CDR1 is LNHDA, CDR2 SQIVND, per germline (reference sequence). The CDR3 spells CASSIGGGTIYEQYF. The CDR3, as DNA: TGTGCCAGTAGTATTGGCGGGGGGACGATCTACGAGCAGTACTTC.

The rearrangement links TRBV12-5 to TRBJ1-5; perhaps TRBD1 as D (5 bases). Trimming took 7 bases from V and 0 from J, leaving 13 bases between them. Germline loops: CDR1 LGHNT, CDR2 FRNRAP. The CDR3 is 15 residues long. Here the CDR3 DNA reads TGTGCTAGTGAGAGGGGCGATTATAGCAATCAGCCCCAGCATTTT. Encoded protein: CASERGDYSNQPQHF.

This chain uses TRBV24-1 with TRBJ2-3, with 13 bases aligning to TRBD2. The CDR3 totals 16 residues. CDR1 is KGHDR and CDR2 is SFDVKD in the germline V gene. The V segment lost 4 bases and the J segment 4 bases; nucleotides outside the gene matches: 4. The CDR3 DNA is TGTGCCACCAGTGAGACGACTAGCGGGGGGTCAGATACGCAGTATTTT. This translates into CATSETTSGGSDTQYF.

The chain carries TRBV3-1 (or the pseudogene TRBV3-2) and TRBJ1-1, with a weak D call TRBD1 (5 bases). The CDR3 is 15 residues long. V was pared by 4 bases and J by 3 bases, with 15 bases between. Per germline, CDR1 LGHDT and CDR2 YNNKEL (reference sequence). This CDR3 is CASSPQTTRDTEAFF. CDR3 in DNA: TGTGCCAGCAGCCCTCAAACCACCAGGGACACTGAAGCTTTCTTT.

The chain links TRBV6-5 to TRBJ1-1, with D possibly being TRBD1 (5 bases). Germline V gives CDR1 MNHEY, CDR2 SVGAGI. V was pared by 6 bases and J by 4 bases, with 12 bases between. The CDR3 sequence is 13 residues long. CDR3 region: CASRGTGITEAFF. CDR3 nucleotide sequence: TGTGCCAGCAGGGGGACTGGGATCACTGAAGCTTTCTTT.

This chain joins TRBV5-6 and TRBJ1-1, with D unresolved. This CDR3 has 13 amino acids. The germline V gene has CDR1 SGHDT and CDR2 YYEEEE. V lost 0 bases and J 4 bases, leaving 7 bases between the germline ends. This CDR3 reads CASSLERATEAFF. CDR3 in DNA: TGTGCCAGCAGCTTGGAGAGAGCCACTGAAGCTTTCTTT.

The V gene is TRBV5-1, the J gene TRBJ2-5, with 7 bases lining up with TRBD1. The V gene end was trimmed by 4 bases and the J gene end by 5 bases; junction bases not matched to a gene: 8. The CDR3 covers 14 residues. Per germline, CDR1 SGHRS and CDR2 YFSETQ. CDR3 amino acids: CASSPLQGPETQYF. The CDR3 DNA sequence: TGCGCCAGCAGCCCCCTACAGGGGCCGGAGACCCAGTACTTC.

The chain joins TRBV11-3 to TRBJ1-1, with a tentative D call TRBD1 (5 bases). The CDR3 contains 15 residues. Germline V gene lookup returns CDR1 SGHNT and CDR2 YENEEA. The V gene lost 0 bases and the J gene lost 1 base, with 9 bases spanning the gap. The CDR3 sequence is CASSLEGGPNTEAFF. The CDR3 region has the DNA TGTGCCAGCAGCTTAGAGGGGGGTCCGAACACTGAAGCTTTCTTT.

The V and J genes are TRBV19 and TRBJ2-1; 10 nucleotides agree with TRBD1. Trimming removed 8 bases from V and 6 bases from J; junction bases left unmatched: 4. Germline assignment: CDR1 LNHDA and CDR2 SQIVND (reference sequence). The CDR3 is made up of 13 amino acids. In DNA form, the CDR3 reads TGTGCCAGTCGACAGGGGGCCGGCAATGAGCAGTTCTTC. Translated, it gives CASRQGAGNEQFF.

The rearrangement joins TRBV5-1 to TRBJ1-2; 10 bases are shared with TRBD1. This CDR3 contains 16 residues. The germline CDR1 and CDR2 sequences are SGHRS and YFSETQ. The V segment lost 3 bases and the J segment 0 bases; nucleotides outside the gene matches: 5. The CDR3 bases are TGCGCCAGCAGCTCGGGACAGGGGATTTCTAACTATGGCTACACCTTC. It yields the protein CASSSGQGISNYGYTF. The whole variable domain, remainder taken from reference TRBV5-1 and TRBJ1-2, is KAGVTQTPRYLIKTRGQQVTLSCSPISGHRSVSWYQQTPGQGLQFLFEYFSETQRNKGNFPGRFSGRQFSNSRSEMNVSTLELGDSALYLCASSSGQGISNYGYTFGSGTRLTVV.

Comment on this clone: Different DNA sequences within this sample yield the same CDR3. The V and J genes are TRBV7-8 and TRBJ1-2, with D perhaps matching TRBD1 (6 bases). V gave up 5 bases and J gave up 3 bases, with 7 bases separating them. The CDR3 length is 12 residues. CDR1 is SGHVS and CDR2 is FQNEAQ in the germline V gene. The CDR3 coding sequence is TGTGCCAGCAGCCCAGGGGACTATGGCTACACCTTC. Its translation: CASSPGDYGYTF.

This clone was counted a few times. The J gene is TRBJ2-5, the V gene TRBV5-1; 13 bases match TRBD2. The ends lost 4 bases at V and 1 base at J; junction bases unmatched: 7. The V gene's germline CDR1 is SGHRS and CDR2 YFSETQ. The CDR3 extends over 17 amino acids. CDR3 DNA sequence: TGCGCCAGCAGCGAAGGGACTAGCGGGGTTATCCAAGAGACCCAGTACTTC. Translation gives CASSEGTSGVIQETQYF.

The chain uses TRBV9 and TRBJ1-2; D is uncertain. This CDR3 is 14 amino acids long. Per germline, CDR1 SGDLS and CDR2 YYNGEE. V shed 0 bases and J shed 6 bases, with 12 bases lying between them. The CDR3 here is CASSVGRGVDGYTF. DNA for the CDR3: TGTGCCAGCAGCGTAGGACGAGGAGTGGATGGCTACACCTTC.

The rearrangement joins TRBV27 to TRBJ1-2; no firm D call. V dropped 0 bases and J dropped 0 bases, with 5 bases sitting between them. Germline CDR1 and CDR2: MNHEY and SMNVEV (reference sequence). The CDR3 is made up of 14 amino acids. Here the CDR3 DNA reads TGTGCCAGCAGTTTATCAGCGACTAACTATGGCTACACCTTC. Translating it yields CASSLSATNYGYTF.

V and J are TRBV6-5 and TRBJ1-1, with D possibly matching TRBD1 (5 bases). Trimming pared 7 bases from V and 5 bases from J, leaving 14 bases between. Germline V gene sequence: CDR1 MNHEY, CDR2 SVGAGI. This CDR3 region has 13 residues. The DNA for the CDR3 is TGTGCCAGCAAAGGGACGGGGGGAACTGAAGCTTTCTTT. It yields the protein CASKGTGGTEAFF.

V and J are TRBV3-1 (or the pseudogene TRBV3-2) and TRBJ1-2, with 10 bases identical to TRBD1. The V gene end was trimmed by 6 bases and the J gene end by 4 bases; junction bases not matched to a gene: 8. Germline V gives CDR1 LGHDT, CDR2 YNNKEL (reference sequence). This CDR3 region has 15 residues. CDR3 protein: CASSRQGARGYGYTF. The DNA of the CDR3 is TGTGCCAGCAGTCGACAGGGGGCGCGTGGCTATGGCTACACCTTC.

The rearrangement joins TRBV4-1 to TRBJ1-5; D remains unclear. Germline V lookup: CDR1 MGHRA, CDR2 YSYEKL. Trimming stripped 3 bases from V and 3 bases from J, with 12 bases between. This CDR3 region has 15 residues. As DNA, the CDR3 is TGCGCCAGCAGCCAGGGCTTGGGTTACAATCAGCCCCAGCATTTT. Translating gives CASSQGLGYNQPQHF.